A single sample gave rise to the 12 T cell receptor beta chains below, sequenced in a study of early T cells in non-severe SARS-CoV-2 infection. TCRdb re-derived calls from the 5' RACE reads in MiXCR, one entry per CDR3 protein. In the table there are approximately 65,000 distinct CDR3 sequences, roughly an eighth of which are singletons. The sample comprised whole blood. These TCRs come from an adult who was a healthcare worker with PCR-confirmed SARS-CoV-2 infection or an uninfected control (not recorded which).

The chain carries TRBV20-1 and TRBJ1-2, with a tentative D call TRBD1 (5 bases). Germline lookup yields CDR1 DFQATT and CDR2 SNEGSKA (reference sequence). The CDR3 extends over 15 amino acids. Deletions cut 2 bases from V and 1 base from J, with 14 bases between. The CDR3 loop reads CSARMLGRNNYGYTF. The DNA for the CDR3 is TGCAGTGCTAGAATGCTGGGACGGAATAACTATGGCTACACCTTC.

The CDR3 reads CASSLLGQETQYF. CDR3 sequence (DNA): TGTGCCAGCAGTTTATTGGGACAAGAGACCCAGTACTTC. The chain couples TRBV28 to TRBJ2-5; the D is unclear. V was trimmed by 1 base and J by 2 bases, leaving 5 bases between them. CDR3 length: 13 residues. The germline CDR1 and CDR2 sequences are MDHEN and SYDVKM.

The CDR3 nucleotides read TGCAGTGCTAGAAACGGACTAGCGGGGCTCACAGATACGCAGTATTTT. Its translation: CSARNGLAGLTDTQYF. This chain links TRBV20-1 with TRBJ2-3; 12 nucleotides align to TRBD2. V was clipped by 2 bases and J by 2 bases; unmatched bases: 5. CDR1 is DFQATT, CDR2 SNEGSKA, per germline (reference sequence). The CDR3 sequence is 16 residues long.

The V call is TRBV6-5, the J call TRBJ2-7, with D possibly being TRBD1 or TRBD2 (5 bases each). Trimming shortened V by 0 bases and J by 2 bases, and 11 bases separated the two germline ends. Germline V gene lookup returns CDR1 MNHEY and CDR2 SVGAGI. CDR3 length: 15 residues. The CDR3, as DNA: TGTGCCAGCAGTTACTCCCGGGACGGGGCCTACGAGCAGTACTTC. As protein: CASSYSRDGAYEQYF.

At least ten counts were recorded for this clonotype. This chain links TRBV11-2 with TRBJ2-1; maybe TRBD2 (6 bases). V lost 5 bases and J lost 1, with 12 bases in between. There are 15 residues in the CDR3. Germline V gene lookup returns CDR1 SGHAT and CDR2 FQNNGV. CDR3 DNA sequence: TGTGCCAGCAGCAAGGAGGGGACTTCCTACAATGAGCAGTTCTTC. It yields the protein CASSKEGTSYNEQFF.

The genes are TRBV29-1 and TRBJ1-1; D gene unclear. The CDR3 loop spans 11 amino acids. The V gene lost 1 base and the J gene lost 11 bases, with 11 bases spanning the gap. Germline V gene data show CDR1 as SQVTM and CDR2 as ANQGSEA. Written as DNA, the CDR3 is TGCAGCGTTGAAGCTGGCCTAGCCGCTTTCTTT. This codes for CSVEAGLAAFF.

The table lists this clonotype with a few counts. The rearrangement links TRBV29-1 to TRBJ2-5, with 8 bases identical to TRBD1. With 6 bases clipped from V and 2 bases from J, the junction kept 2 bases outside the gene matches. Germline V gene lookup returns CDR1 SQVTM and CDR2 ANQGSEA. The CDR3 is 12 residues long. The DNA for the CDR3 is TGCAGCGTAACAGGGGGTCAAGAGACCCAGTACTTC. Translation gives CSVTGGQETQYF.

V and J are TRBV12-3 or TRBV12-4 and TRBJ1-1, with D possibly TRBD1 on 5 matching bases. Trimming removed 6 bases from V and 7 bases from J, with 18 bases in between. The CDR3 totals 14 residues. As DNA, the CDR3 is TGTGCCAGCAGCTCCTCGGCAGGGCTGTATGAAGCTTTCTTT. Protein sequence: CASSSSAGLYEAFF.

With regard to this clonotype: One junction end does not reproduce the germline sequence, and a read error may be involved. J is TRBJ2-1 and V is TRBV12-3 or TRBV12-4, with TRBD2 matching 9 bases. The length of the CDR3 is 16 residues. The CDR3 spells CASSPHVGLANKEQFF. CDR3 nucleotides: TGTGCCAGCAGTCCCCATGTGGGACTAGCCAACAAAGAGCAGTTCTTC.

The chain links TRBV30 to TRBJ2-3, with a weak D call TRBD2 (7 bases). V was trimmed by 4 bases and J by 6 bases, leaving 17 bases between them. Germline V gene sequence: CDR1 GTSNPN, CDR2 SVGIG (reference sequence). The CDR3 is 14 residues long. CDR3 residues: CAWIRGAPGDTQYF. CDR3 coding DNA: TGTGCCTGGATTCGGGGGGCACCCGGGGATACGCAGTATTTT.

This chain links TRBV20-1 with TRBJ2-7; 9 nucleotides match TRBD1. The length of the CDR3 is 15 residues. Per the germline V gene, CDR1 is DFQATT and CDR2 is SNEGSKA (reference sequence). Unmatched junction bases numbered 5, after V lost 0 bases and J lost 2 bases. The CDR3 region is CSARDPGQGPYEQYF. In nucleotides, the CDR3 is TGCAGTGCTAGAGACCCGGGACAGGGTCCCTACGAGCAGTACTTC.

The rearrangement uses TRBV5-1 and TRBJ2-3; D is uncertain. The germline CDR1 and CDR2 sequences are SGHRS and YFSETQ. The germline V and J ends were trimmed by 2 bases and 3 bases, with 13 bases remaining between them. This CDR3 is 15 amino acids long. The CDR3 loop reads CASSLESRSTDTQYF. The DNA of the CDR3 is TGCGCCAGCAGCTTAGAATCCAGATCTACAGATACGCAGTATTTT.